The following is a T cell receptor beta chain sequence with its context. The sample originates from a study of T cell responses to AZD1222 COVID-19 vaccine. The CDR3 has 15 amino acids. Trimming pared 6 bases from V and 7 bases from J, leaving 21 bases between. CDR1 and CDR2 (germline): ENHRY, SYGVKD. Here immunoSEQ multiplex PCR was the method, and the copy in TCRdb shows in-frame clones only, minus some. The table lists 150,000 or so clones, 70% to 90% of them singletons. The sample was peripheral blood, taken on day 0 of AZD1222 vaccination. The chain combines TRBV10-3 with TRBJ1-2; a weak D match, TRBD1 (6 bases). The sequence was collected from an adult in good health. The CDR3 sequence is CAIRLAGVQWAGYTF. The CDR3 nucleotides are TGTGCCATCAGACTAGCAGGGGTTCAATGGGCTGGCTACACCTTC.